This TCR beta chain was observed in a study of T cells in Graves' hyperthyroidism and ophthalmopathy (dated by TCRdb to the late 2010s). Context from the whole study: Peripheral blood samples were taken at initial diagnosis, before any treatment was given. TCR V-J signatures able to tell the groups apart were searched for in a discovery cohort of 90 to 100 patients, of whom more than 40 had Graves' ophthalmopathy and roughly 59 had stable Graves' hyperthyroidism. Whether ophthalmopathy could be predicted prospectively was tested in an independent validation cohort made up of 18 hyperthyroidism patients plus 17 patients who later progressed to ophthalmopathy. For training and testing, the 100 or so patients in the discovery cohort were randomly divided in a 7:3 ratio. The study also compared thyroid tissue and blood T-cell repertoires from more than 5 Graves' hyperthyroidism patients. After blood sampling, hyperthyroidism patients were treated with methimazole at a starting dose of 30 mg daily, and ophthalmopathy patients were treated with high-dose intravenous methylprednisolone. According to the paper, TCR Vbeta CDR3 sequencing was carried out on over 130 peripheral blood samples, which came from approximately 41 ophthalmopathy, around 75 hyperthyroidism and approximately 17 progressor patients.

As concerns this clonotype: This receptor's antigen is unknown. Base qualities were left out, and no much larger clone turns up one base away.

The TCR beta CDR3 regions were amplified from RNA transcripts. The TCR CDR3 was subjected to a first round of RT-PCR using the HTBI primer set and the Qiagen OneStep RT-PCR kit. A second multiplex PCR round built the libraries, followed by size selection and purification. Libraries were sequenced paired-end with 100 bp reads on an Illumina HiSeq2000. Per the source publication's procedure: SOAPnuke was used to process the raw data, with reads discarded if the reads contained adapters or uncalled bases, had a mean Phred below 15, or lacked an exact constant-primer or identifier match. COPE v1.2.5 was used to merge the high-quality paired reads, and each unique nucleotide sequence was defined as a clonotype. MiTCR v1.1 was used to align clonotypes to the IMGT TRBV, TRBD and TRBJ reference segments. The analysis was restricted to V-J combinations with a frequency above 0.0001, which together covered 99.2% of the repertoires. The TCS score was defined as F50 (clonal expansion) divided by E x V (chaos), with BLOSUM62-based TCRdist calculated between CDR3 peptides within each V-J. Welch's t-statistics and random forest reduced some 510 V-J features to roughly 13, which were used in a naive Bayes classifier (R e1071). TCRdb passed the public sequencing reads through fastp at Q25 and MiXCR, retaining productive beta sequences. Here each entry gathers all rows of one CDR3 protein and keeps the most common genes and DNA. These V and J calls are TCRdb output, not the study's own analysis. For this sample there are 600,000 to 750,000 distinct CDR3 sequences; 15% to 20% appear just once. The ten top clones hold about 14% of the sample.

V is pared back by 2 bases and J by 0 bases, with 10 bases lying between the germline termini. From the germline V gene, CDR1 is MNHNS and CDR2 is SASEGT. The cysteine opens and the phenylalanine closes a CDR3 of 15 amino acids. Only the CDR3 portion is preserved as DNA: 45 bases, with reading frame beginning at the first base. Paper-wide results and their limitations: Sample size was not statistically predetermined, and blinding of investigators to group allocation was not performed. A model built on a 13 V-J signature distinguished ophthalmopathy from stable hyperthyroidism, reaching around 90% sensitivity and 81.08% specificity in cross-validation and 80%/75% in testing. During validation, the model predicted progression to ophthalmopathy a median of around 7 months ahead of onset, with roughly 65% sensitivity and about 72% specificity. Blood samples also contained most of the expanded thyroid clonotypes (frequency above 0.001), which suggests that blood repertoires may reflect thyroid immune responses.

Graves' hyperthyroidism was defined as stable when no progression to ophthalmopathy occurred over 18 months of follow-up. Hyperthyroidism patients were newly diagnosed, had a disease duration of under 2 months, and were aged 18 to 65 years. Patients with uncontrolled infections, other autoimmune diseases, pregnancy or lactation were excluded. Diagnoses were established on the basis of clinical symptoms, serum thyroxine and TRAb, thyroid ultrasound, and orbital computed tomography. PBMCs were separated from around 9.1 ml of fresh peripheral blood using Ficoll-Paque density gradient centrifugation. Trizol reagent was used to extract total RNA, and RNA quality was then checked on an Agilent 2100 Bioanalyzer.

The rearrangement combines TRBV6-1 with TRBJ1-1, and the D gene may be TRBD1, 6 bases matching. The sequence was collected from a man aged 50-60 years with Graves' hyperthyroidism. Sequenced sample: blood. The nucleotide sequence is TGTGCCAGCAGTGAAAAACAGGGAATGAACACTGAAGCTTTCTTT. It is translated as CASSEKQGMNTEAFF.